Sequencing of this TCR beta chain was carried out in a study of OX40 agonist ivuxolimab in advanced cancers. For the study at large: Each dose-escalation patient presented with hepatocellular carcinoma, melanoma, renal cell or head and neck cancer. About 40% of patients had received prior checkpoint inhibitor therapy.

Study-wide results and caveats: Averaging showed that CD8+ T cells had more expanded clones than CD4+ did. Clonal expansion was seen in CD4+ and CD8+ blood T cells by week 6 at 0.1 to 3.0 mg/kg.

Sequencing was performed with immunoSEQ multiplex PCR; in TCRdb, only in-frame clones are kept and a portion is missing. The profile shows tens of thousands of clones, less than 95% of them singletons. Trimming shortened V by 1 base and J by 6 bases, and 15 bases separated the two germline ends. The CDR3 contains 15 residues. From germline, CDR1 is SGHAT and CDR2 FQNNGV. Remarks on this clone: Its target is not known.

This TCR came from an adult with an advanced solid tumor such as melanoma, head and neck, liver or kidney cancer. V gene TRBV11-2 combines with J gene TRBJ1-2; D gene ambiguous. This sample comprised CD4+ or CD8+ T cells sorted from blood, obtained in a trial of the OX40 agonist ivuxolimab. In DNA form, the CDR3 reads TGTGCCAGCAGCTTAGTTTCTTCAGGTCTAGATGGCTACACCTTC. This encodes CASSLVSSGLDGYTF.